This TCR beta chain was observed in a study of blood T cell repertoires in COVID-19. As for the study in general: The samples span acute and convalescent COVID-19 from the United States, Italy and Spain. T cells, B-cell-depleted T cells, or PBMCs provided the cDNA or gDNA that served as material.

Unmatched junction bases numbered 5, after V lost 2 bases and J lost 9 bases. The CDR3 is 14 residues long. CDR1 SEHNR and CDR2 FQNEAQ come from the germline V gene (reference sequence). Enrollees, about 18 to 90 years old, lived in approximately 25 US areas. Methods used by the authors: Quantification of nucleated cells was approximated via reference gene primer amplification. Some clones are missing from TCRdb's copy, which holds only in-frame ones; the method was immunoSEQ multiplex PCR. V, J and clone size are those of that table, while D and trimming were read from the DNA. The data show a few hundred thousand clones, about 91% seen once.

The chain carries TRBV7-9 and TRBJ1-2; 11 nucleotides match TRBD1. The sequenced sample consisted of PBMCs or T cells enriched from blood (not recorded which). This clonotype originated in a woman between 40 and 55 years old with acute COVID-19. The CDR3 nucleotides read TGTGCCAGCAGCTTAATCGGACAGGGGGCTCGCTACACCTTC. It yields the protein CASSLIGQGARYTF.